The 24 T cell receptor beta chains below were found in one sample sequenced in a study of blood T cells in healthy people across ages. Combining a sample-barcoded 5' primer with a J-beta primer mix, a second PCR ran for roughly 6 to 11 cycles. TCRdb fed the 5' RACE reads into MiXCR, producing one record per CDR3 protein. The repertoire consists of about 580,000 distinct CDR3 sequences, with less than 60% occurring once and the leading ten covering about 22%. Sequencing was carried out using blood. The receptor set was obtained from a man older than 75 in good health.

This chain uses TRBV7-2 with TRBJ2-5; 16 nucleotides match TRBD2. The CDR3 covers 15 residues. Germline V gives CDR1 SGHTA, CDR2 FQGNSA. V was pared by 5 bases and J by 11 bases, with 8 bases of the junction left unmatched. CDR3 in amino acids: CASSGTGTSGGEQYF. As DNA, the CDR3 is TGTGCCAGCAGCGGGACCGGGACTAGCGGGGGGGAGCAGTACTTC.

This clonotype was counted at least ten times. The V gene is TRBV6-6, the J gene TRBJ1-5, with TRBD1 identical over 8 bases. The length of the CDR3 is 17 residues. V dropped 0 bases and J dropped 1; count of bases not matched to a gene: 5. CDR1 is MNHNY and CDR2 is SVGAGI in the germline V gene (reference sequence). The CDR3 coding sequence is TGTGCCAGCAGTTACTCCGCAGGGGGCTCAAGCAATCAGCCCCAGCATTTT. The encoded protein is CASSYSAGGSSNQPQHF.

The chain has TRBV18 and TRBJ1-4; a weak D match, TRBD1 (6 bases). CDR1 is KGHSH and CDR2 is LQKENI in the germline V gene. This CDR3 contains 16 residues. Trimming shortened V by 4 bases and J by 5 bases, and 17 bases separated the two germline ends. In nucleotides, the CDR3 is TGTGCCAGCTCACAACTAAGCGGGGGCAGAAATGAAAAACTGTTTTTT. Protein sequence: CASSQLSGGRNEKLFF.

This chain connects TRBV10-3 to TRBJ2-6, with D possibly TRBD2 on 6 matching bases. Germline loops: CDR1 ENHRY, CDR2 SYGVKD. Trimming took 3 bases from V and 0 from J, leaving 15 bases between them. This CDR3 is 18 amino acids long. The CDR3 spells CAISDPRDSHSGANVLTF. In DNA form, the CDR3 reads TGTGCCATCAGTGATCCCCGGGACTCTCACTCTGGGGCCAACGTCCTGACTTTC.

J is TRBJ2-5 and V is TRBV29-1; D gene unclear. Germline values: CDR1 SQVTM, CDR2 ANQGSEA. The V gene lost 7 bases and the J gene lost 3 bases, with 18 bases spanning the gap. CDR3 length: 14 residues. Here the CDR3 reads CSASRPGLEETQYF. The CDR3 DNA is TGCAGCGCCTCTCGTCCCGGCCTGGAAGAGACCCAGTACTTC. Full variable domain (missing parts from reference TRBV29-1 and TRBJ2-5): SAVISQKPSRDICQRGTSLTIQCQVDSQVTMMFWYRQQPGQSLTLIATANQGSEATYESGFVIDKFPISRPNLTFSTLTVSNMSPEDSSIYLCSASRPGLEETQYFGPGTRLLVL.

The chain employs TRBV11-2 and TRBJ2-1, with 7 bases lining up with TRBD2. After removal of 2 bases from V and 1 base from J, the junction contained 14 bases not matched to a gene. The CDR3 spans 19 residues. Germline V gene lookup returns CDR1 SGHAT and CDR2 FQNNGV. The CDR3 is CASSLQGGASGRSYNEQFF. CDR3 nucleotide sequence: TGTGCCAGCAGCTTACAGGGAGGGGCTAGCGGAAGATCCTACAATGAGCAGTTCTTC.

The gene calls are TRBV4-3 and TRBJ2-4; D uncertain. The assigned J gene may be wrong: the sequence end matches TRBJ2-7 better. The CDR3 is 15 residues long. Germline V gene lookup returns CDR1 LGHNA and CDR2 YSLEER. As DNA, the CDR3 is TGCGCCAGCAGCCAAGGGTCGCAGGCTACCTACGAGCAGTACTTC. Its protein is CASSQGSQATYEQYF.

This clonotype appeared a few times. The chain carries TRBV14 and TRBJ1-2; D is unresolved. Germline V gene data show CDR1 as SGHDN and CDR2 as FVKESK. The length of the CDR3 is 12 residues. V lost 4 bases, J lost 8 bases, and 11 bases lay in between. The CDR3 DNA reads TGTGCCAGCAGCCCTCGGGCCTCCGGCTACACCTTC. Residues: CASSPRASGYTF. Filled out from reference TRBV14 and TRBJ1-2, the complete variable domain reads EAGVTQFPSHSVIEKGQTVTLRCDPISGHDNLYWYRRVMGKEIKFLLHFVKESKQDESGMPNNRFLAERTGGTYSTLKVQPAELEDSGVYFCASSPRASGYTFGSGTRLTVV.

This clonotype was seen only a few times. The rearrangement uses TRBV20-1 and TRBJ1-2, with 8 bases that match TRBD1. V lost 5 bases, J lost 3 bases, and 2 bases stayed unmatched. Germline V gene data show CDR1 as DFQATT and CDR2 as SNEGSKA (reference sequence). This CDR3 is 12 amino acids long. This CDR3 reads CSAQQGDYGYTF. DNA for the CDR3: TGCAGTGCTCAACAGGGGGACTATGGCTACACCTTC.

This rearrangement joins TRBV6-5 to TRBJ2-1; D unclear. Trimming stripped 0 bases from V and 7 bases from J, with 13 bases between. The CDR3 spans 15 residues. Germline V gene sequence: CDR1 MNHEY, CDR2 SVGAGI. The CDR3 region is CASSYSGDNSNEQFF. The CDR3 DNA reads TGTGCCAGCAGTTACTCGGGCGACAACTCTAATGAGCAGTTCTTC.

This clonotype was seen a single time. The CDR3 coding sequence is TGTGCCAGCAGCTTAGATGTAGCGGGGCGGTACAATGAGCAGTTCTTC. Its protein is CASSLDVAGRYNEQFF. The chain joins TRBV7-2 to TRBJ2-1, with TRBD2 matching 8 bases. The V and J ends lost 1 base and 4 bases, in that order; junction bases with no gene match: 6. The length of the CDR3 is 16 residues. Per germline, CDR1 SGHTA and CDR2 FQGNSA.

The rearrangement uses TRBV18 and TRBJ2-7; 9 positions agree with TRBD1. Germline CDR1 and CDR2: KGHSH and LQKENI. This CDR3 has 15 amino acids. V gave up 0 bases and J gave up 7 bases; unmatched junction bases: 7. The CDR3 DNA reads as TGTGCCAGCTCACCACCGGCGGGACAGGGTCGAGAGCAGTACTTC. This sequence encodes CASSPPAGQGREQYF.

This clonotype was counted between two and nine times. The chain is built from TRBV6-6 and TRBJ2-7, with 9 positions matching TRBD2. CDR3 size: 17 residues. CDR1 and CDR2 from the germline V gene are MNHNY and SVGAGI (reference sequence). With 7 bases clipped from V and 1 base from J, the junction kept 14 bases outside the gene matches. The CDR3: CASTAVGGSGRSYEQYF. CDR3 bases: TGTGCCAGCACCGCCGTTGGGGGTAGCGGGAGATCCTACGAGCAGTACTTC.

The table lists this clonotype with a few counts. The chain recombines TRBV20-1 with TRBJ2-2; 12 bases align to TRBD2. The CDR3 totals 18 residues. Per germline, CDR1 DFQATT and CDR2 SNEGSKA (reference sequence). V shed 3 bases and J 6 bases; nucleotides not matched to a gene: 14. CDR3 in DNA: TGCAGTGCTAGGGGGCCAGCTACTAGCGGGGGGTTCTCCGGGGAGCTGTTTTTT. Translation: CSARGPATSGGFSGELFF.

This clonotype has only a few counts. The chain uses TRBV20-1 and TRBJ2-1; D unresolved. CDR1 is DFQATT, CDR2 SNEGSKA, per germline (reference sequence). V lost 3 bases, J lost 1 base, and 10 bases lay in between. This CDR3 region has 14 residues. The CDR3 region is CSARGYPSYNEQFF. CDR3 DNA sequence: TGCAGTGCTAGGGGTTACCCGTCCTACAATGAGCAGTTCTTC.

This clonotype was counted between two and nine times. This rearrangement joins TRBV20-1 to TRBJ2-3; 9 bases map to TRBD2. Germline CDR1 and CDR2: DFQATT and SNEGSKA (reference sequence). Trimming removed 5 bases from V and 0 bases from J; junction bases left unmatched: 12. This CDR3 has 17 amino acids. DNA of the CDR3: TGCAGTGCTGACCCGGGGACTAGCTTCACTAGCACAGATACGCAGTATTTT. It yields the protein CSADPGTSFTSTDTQYF.

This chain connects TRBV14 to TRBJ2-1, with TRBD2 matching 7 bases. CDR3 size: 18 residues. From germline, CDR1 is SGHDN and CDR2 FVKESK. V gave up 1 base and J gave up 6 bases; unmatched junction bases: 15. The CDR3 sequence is CASSQGVWGAGFRNEQFF. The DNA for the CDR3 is TGTGCCAGCAGCCAAGGAGTTTGGGGAGCGGGATTCCGCAATGAGCAGTTCTTC. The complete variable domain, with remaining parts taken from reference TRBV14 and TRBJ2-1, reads EAGVTQFPSHSVIEKGQTVTLRCDPISGHDNLYWYRRVMGKEIKFLLHFVKESKQDESGMPNNRFLAERTGGTYSTLKVQPAELEDSGVYFCASSQGVWGAGFRNEQFFGPGTRLTVL.

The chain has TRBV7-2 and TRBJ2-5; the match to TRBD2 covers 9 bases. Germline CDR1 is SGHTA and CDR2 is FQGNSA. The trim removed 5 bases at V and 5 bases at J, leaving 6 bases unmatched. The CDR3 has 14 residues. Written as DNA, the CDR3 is TGTGCCAGCAGCCCGGGACTAGCAATTGAGACCCAGTACTTC. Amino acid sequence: CASSPGLAIETQYF.

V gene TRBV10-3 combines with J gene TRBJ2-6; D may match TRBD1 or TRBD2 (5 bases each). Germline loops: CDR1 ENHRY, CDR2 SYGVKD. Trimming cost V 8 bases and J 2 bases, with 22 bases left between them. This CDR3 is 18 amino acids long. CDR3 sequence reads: CAIGSRDLTQAGANVLTF. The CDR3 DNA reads TGTGCCATCGGAAGCCGGGACCTAACTCAGGCTGGGGCCAACGTCCTGACTTTC.

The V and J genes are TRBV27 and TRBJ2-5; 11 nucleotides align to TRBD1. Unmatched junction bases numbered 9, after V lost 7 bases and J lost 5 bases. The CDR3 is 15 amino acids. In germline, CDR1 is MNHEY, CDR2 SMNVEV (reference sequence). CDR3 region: CASISRTGGRETQYF. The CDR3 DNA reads TGTGCCAGCATCAGCAGGACAGGGGGCCGGGAGACCCAGTACTTC.

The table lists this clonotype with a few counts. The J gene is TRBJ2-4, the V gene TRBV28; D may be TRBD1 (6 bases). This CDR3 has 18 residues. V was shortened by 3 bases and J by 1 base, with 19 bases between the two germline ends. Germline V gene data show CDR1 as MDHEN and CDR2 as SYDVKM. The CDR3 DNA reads TGTGCCAGCAGTTTGGACGTACAGGGTGGATTGGCCAAAAACATTCAGTACTTC. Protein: CASSLDVQGGLAKNIQYF.

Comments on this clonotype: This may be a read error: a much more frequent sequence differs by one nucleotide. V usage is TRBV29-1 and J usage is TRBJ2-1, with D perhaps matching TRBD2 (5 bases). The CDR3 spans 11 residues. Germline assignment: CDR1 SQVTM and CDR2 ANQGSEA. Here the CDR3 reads CRGWTFHEQFF. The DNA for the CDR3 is TGCAGAGGGTGGACTTTCCACGAGCAGTTCTTC.

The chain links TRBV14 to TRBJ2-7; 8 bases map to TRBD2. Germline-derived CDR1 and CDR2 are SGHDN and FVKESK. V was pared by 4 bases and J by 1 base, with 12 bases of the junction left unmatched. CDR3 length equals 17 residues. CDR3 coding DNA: TGTGCCAGCAGCCGTCGGATGGGCCAGCGGGAGTCCTACGAGCAGTACTTC. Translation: CASSRRMGQRESYEQYF.

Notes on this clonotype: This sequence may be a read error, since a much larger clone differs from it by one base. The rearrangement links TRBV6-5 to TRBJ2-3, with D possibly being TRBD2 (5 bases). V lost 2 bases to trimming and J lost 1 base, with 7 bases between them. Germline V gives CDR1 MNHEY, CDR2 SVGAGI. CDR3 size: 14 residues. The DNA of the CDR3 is TGTGCCAGCAGTTACCATAGCGGCACAGATACGCAGTATTTT. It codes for CASSYHSGTDTQYF.